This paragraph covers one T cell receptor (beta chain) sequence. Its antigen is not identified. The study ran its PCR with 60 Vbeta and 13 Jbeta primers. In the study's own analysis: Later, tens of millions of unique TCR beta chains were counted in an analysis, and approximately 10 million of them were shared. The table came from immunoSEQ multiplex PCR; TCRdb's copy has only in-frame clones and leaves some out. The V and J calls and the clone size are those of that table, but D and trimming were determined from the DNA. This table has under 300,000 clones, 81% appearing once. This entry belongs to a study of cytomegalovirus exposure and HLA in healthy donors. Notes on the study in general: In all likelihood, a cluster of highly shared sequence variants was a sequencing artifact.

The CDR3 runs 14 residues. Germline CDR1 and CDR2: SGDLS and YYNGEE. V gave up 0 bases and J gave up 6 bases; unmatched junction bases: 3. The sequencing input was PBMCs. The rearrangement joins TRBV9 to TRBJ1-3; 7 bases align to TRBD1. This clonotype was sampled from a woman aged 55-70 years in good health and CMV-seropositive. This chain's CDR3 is CASSVGQGQNTIYF. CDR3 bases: TGTGCCAGCAGCGTAGGACAGGGTCAAAACACCATATATTTT.